This T cell receptor (beta chain) was sequenced for a study of radiation and T cells in renal cell carcinoma. Study at large: Nephrectomy followed 15 Gy stereotactic body radiation by 4 weeks. Study results and caveats: No pretreatment tumor biopsies were available for baseline clonotypes. From baseline, blood top tumor clonotypes peaked at 2 weeks post-radiation.

V lost 1 base to trimming and J lost 4 bases, with 13 bases between them. Germline V gene lookup returns CDR1 MNHEY and CDR2 SVGAGI. The CDR3 runs 15 residues. The data were produced by immunoSEQ multiplex PCR, yet TCRdb's version contains in-frame clones alone and is incomplete. This sample has 100,000 to 150,000 clones, with 81% found just once. The time point here: blood 2 weeks post-SBRT. Treatment given: 15 Gy SBRT to primary tumor, nephrectomy 4 weeks later. Serial blood draws occurred at baseline and 2 and 4 weeks post-SBRT. Concerning this clone: No antigen is known for it.

Sequencing was performed on blood, taken from a patient whose treatment included radiotherapy and nephrectomy. This sequence joins TRBV6-5 and TRBJ1-2; D possibly corresponds to TRBD1 (5 bases). The origin of this receptor is a man aged 45-60 years with renal cell carcinoma. The CDR3 spells CASSYLGEPPYGYTF. The CDR3 bases are TGTGCCAGCAGTTACTTAGGGGAGCCACCCTATGGCTACACCTTC.